Below are 31 T cell receptor beta chains sequenced from a single sample in a study of early T cells in non-severe SARS-CoV-2 infection. TCRdb redid the calling of the 5' RACE reads with MiXCR, one entry per CDR3 protein. The sample comprises 40,000 to 60,000 distinct CDR3 sequences, 4% to 5% of which are singletons, and roughly 6.4% rests with the top ten. Sample: whole blood. The origin of the receptors is an adult who was a healthcare worker with PCR-confirmed SARS-CoV-2 infection or an uninfected control (not recorded which).

This clonotype was seen a handful of times. The chain is built from TRBV27 and TRBJ2-7, with a possible D match to TRBD2 (6 bases). The V gene's germline CDR1 is MNHEY and CDR2 SMNVEV (reference sequence). The length of the CDR3 is 14 residues. Deletions cut 5 bases from V and 7 bases from J, with 18 bases between. CDR3 sequence: CASSPRASAKEQYF. Written as DNA, the CDR3 is TGTGCCAGCAGTCCTCGAGCTAGCGCGAAGGAGCAGTACTTC.

This clonotype showed up just a few times. The chain joins TRBV3-1 to TRBJ2-2; D unclear. The ends were cut back, 4 bases at V and 2 bases at J, with 8 bases in the middle. The CDR3 loop spans 14 amino acids. Germline-derived CDR1 and CDR2 are LGHDT and YNNKEL (reference sequence). The CDR3 DNA reads as TGTGCCAGCAGCCGACAACAAAACACCGGGGAGCTGTTTTTT. Translated: CASSRQQNTGELFF.

CDR3 in DNA: TGCAGTGCTAGACACCAAGAGACCCAGTACTTC. This translates into CSARHQETQYF. This rearrangement joins TRBV20-1 to TRBJ2-5; D not resolved. V was trimmed by 2 bases and J by 0 bases, leaving 1 base between them. This CDR3 has 11 residues. Germline-derived CDR1 and CDR2 are DFQATT and SNEGSKA (reference sequence).

This clonotype occurred many times. The J gene is TRBJ1-5, the V gene TRBV12-3 or TRBV12-4; D not resolved. The V and J ends lost 5 bases and 3 bases respectively, with 14 bases between them. The CDR3 has 15 amino acids. The CDR3 loop is CASSLSSAFNQPQHF. DNA of the CDR3: TGTGCCAGCAGTCTGTCGTCAGCGTTCAATCAGCCCCAGCATTTT.

This clonotype has more than one count but fewer than ten. Relative to the germline gene, one junction end is altered; a read error may explain this. J is TRBJ1-2 and V is TRBV29-1, with D possibly being TRBD1 (6 bases). The length of the CDR3 is 14 residues. Germline V gene sequence: CDR1 SQVTM, CDR2 ANQGSEA. This chain's CDR3 is CSVEGQLEGYGYTF. Here the CDR3 DNA reads TGCAGCGTCGAAGGACAGCTAGAAGGTTATGGCTACACCTTC.

This clonotype has more than one count but fewer than ten. The V gene is TRBV7-2, the J gene TRBJ1-1; D gene ambiguous. The germline gives CDR1 SGHTA, CDR2 FQGNSA. V lost 3 bases and J lost 5, with 7 bases in between. The CDR3 length is 12 residues. CDR3 residues: CASSFVGTEAFF. The DNA for the CDR3 is TGTGCCAGCAGCTTTGTTGGGACTGAAGCTTTCTTT.

In its sample, this clonotype was seen many times. V and J are TRBV29-1 and TRBJ2-1; no firm D call. The ends were cut back, 4 bases at V and 8 bases at J, with 12 bases in the middle. The germline gives CDR1 SQVTM, CDR2 ANQGSEA. CDR3 length equals 12 residues. CDR3 coding DNA: TGCAGCGTTGTGACGGCCTTGGATGAGCAGTTCTTC. The encoded protein is CSVVTALDEQFF.

This clonotype was seen ten or more times. The chain recombines TRBV12-3 or TRBV12-4 with TRBJ1-5, with D possibly matching TRBD1 (6 bases). V lost 6 bases and J lost 4, with 13 bases in between. CDR3 length: 14 residues. This CDR3 reads CASSSTGSNQPQHF. The CDR3 DNA sequence: TGTGCCAGCAGCTCAACAGGGTCAAATCAGCCCCAGCATTTT.

This clonotype was found a few times. The V and J genes are TRBV3-1 and TRBJ1-2; D gene ambiguous. CDR1 LGHDT and CDR2 YNNKEL come from the germline V gene (reference sequence). V was trimmed by 5 bases and J by 0 bases, leaving 16 bases between them. The CDR3 covers 16 residues. The DNA for the CDR3 is TGTGCCAGCAGCACCTTTGATTCCCCAGCTAACTATGGCTACACCTTC. Residues: CASSTFDSPANYGYTF. Full variable domain (remainder filled in from reference TRBV3-1 and TRBJ1-2): DTAVSQTPKYLVTQMGNDKSIKCEQNLGHDTMYWYKQDSKKFLKIMFSYNNKELIINETVPNRFSPKSPDKAHLNLHINSLELGDSAVYFCASSTFDSPANYGYTFGSGTRLTVV.

This clonotype has at least ten counts. The rearrangement links TRBV25-1 to TRBJ1-2; TRBD1 might be the D (6 bases). This CDR3 spans 15 amino acids. Germline CDR1 and CDR2: MGHDK and SYGVNS. V lost 1 base and J 8 bases, leaving 17 bases between the germline ends. CDR3 sequence: CASSEFFEGGRGYTF. The CDR3 nucleotides read TGTGCCAGCAGTGAATTCTTCGAAGGGGGTAGAGGCTACACCTTC.

The sample holds a few counts of this clonotype. The DNA of the CDR3 is TGTGCCAGCAGCTTCTCGTGGGGGGAGTTTGATGAAGCTTTCTTT. Its translation is CASSFSWGEFDEAFF. The rearrangement links TRBV7-9 to TRBJ1-1, with D maybe TRBD1 (5 bases). Germline CDR1 reads SEHNR; CDR2 reads FQNEAQ (reference sequence). The CDR3 is 15 residues long. V was trimmed by 3 bases and J by 7 bases, leaving 18 bases between them.

This clonotype was seen ten or more times. The V gene is TRBV4-2, the J gene TRBJ2-4; D is uncertain. The CDR3 consists of 14 residues. Germline loops: CDR1 LGHNA, CDR2 YNFKEQ. Trimming cost V 3 bases and J 1 base, with 7 bases left between them. The CDR3 region has the DNA TGTGCCAGCAGCCAGGACCGCGCCAAAAACATTCAGTACTTC. Amino acid sequence: CASSQDRAKNIQYF.

V is TRBV11-2 and J is TRBJ2-7, with D tentatively TRBD2 (5 bases). This CDR3 has 14 residues. Looked up from germline, CDR1 is SGHAT and CDR2 is FQNNGV. With 7 bases removed from V and 0 bases from J, the gap between germline ends came to 13 bases. The CDR3 spells CASKERPHSYEQYF. Written as DNA, the CDR3 is TGTGCCAGCAAAGAGCGGCCCCACTCCTACGAGCAGTACTTC.

This clonotype was counted ten times or more. The junction departs from germline at one end; a sequencing error may be responsible. V and J are TRBV6-1 and TRBJ1-6, with D possibly TRBD1 on 5 matching bases. This CDR3 has 14 residues. CDR1 and CDR2 from the germline V gene are MNHNS and SASEGT. The DNA for the CDR3 is TGTGCCAGCACCCCTGATTGGGGCTCGTCACCCCTCCATTTT. This translates into CASTPDWGSSPLHF.

This clonotype was observed at least ten times. J is TRBJ2-1 and V is TRBV5-6; 11 bases line up with TRBD2. The CDR3 runs to 16 residues. The germline V gene encodes CDR1 SGHDT and CDR2 YYEEEE. The V segment lost 2 bases and the J segment 4 bases; nucleotides outside the gene matches: 5. CDR3 nucleotides: TGTGCCAGCAGCTTTAGGACTAGCGGGCCTTACAATGAGCAGTTCTTC. Its protein product is CASSFRTSGPYNEQFF.

This clonotype was observed at least ten times. V gene TRBV7-2 combines with J gene TRBJ2-7; the match to TRBD2 covers 11 bases. V dropped 1 base and J dropped 6; count of bases not matched to a gene: 8. CDR1 and CDR2 (germline): SGHTA, FQGNSA. The CDR3 totals 16 residues. CDR3 in DNA: TGTGCCAGCAGCTTAGGGCTAGCGGGAGGACCCAGCGAGCAGTACTTC. Translated: CASSLGLAGGPSEQYF.

Many counts were recorded for this clonotype. In nucleotides, the CDR3 is TGTGCCAGCAGCTTGTTAAAGGCGGCAGGGAATCAGCCCCAGCATTTT. Translated, it gives CASSLLKAAGNQPQHF. V gene TRBV5-6 combines with J gene TRBJ1-5; D perhaps matches TRBD1 (5 bases). This CDR3 region has 16 residues. Deletions cut 1 base from V and 4 bases from J, with 15 bases between. Germline loops: CDR1 SGHDT, CDR2 YYEEEE.

V and J are TRBV5-6 and TRBJ2-1; 9 positions agree with TRBD2. The CDR3 is 13 amino acids. Germline CDR1 and CDR2: SGHDT and YYEEEE. Losses at the gene ends were 6 bases for V and 10 bases for J; bases not matched to a gene: 8. This CDR3 reads CASTRTSVGEQFF. In DNA, the CDR3 is TGTGCCAGCACCCGGACTAGCGTCGGAGAGCAGTTCTTC.

In this sample, this clonotype turned up many times. CDR3 nucleotide sequence: TGTGCCATCCGGGGGGACACTTTGAACACTGAAGCTTTCTTT. The encoded protein is CAIRGDTLNTEAFF. V gene TRBV2 combines with J gene TRBJ1-1, with D maybe TRBD1 (6 bases). CDR1 SNHLY and CDR2 FYNNEI come from the germline V gene. V was cut by 10 bases and J by 0 bases, with 15 bases left in between. The CDR3 has 14 residues.

This clonotype showed up many times. This chain's CDR3 is CAITGQAGDTQYF. DNA of the CDR3: TGTGCCATCACCGGACAGGCGGGGGATACGCAGTATTTT. The chain joins TRBV10-3 to TRBJ2-3, with a tentative D call TRBD1 (7 bases). The CDR3 loop spans 13 amino acids. With 7 bases removed from V and 6 bases from J, the gap between germline ends came to 14 bases. Per the germline V gene, CDR1 is ENHRY and CDR2 is SYGVKD.

This clonotype showed up many times. The rearrangement uses TRBV7-9 and TRBJ2-3; 14 bases are a match to TRBD2. This CDR3 is 18 amino acids long. The V and J ends lost 5 bases and 0 bases, in that order; junction bases with no gene match: 7. Germline assignment: CDR1 SEHNR and CDR2 FQNEAQ (reference sequence). This CDR3 reads CASSHTRTSGRSTDTQYF. In nucleotides, the CDR3 is TGTGCCAGCAGCCATACTCGGACTAGCGGGAGGAGCACAGATACGCAGTATTTT.

A few counts support this clonotype. CDR3 nucleotides: TGTGCCAGCAGTCGGTCGGACAGGGTCGGCTATGGCTACACCTTC. This sequence encodes CASSRSDRVGYGYTF. The V and J genes are TRBV6-5 and TRBJ1-2, with 8 nucleotides matching TRBD1. Germline V gives CDR1 MNHEY, CDR2 SVGAGI. The V gene end was trimmed by 5 bases and the J gene end by 4 bases; junction bases not matched to a gene: 9. The CDR3 consists of 15 residues.

The chain recombines TRBV21-1 with TRBJ1-2; no DNA check was done on the table's D call, TRBD1. TRBV21-1 is termed a pseudogene. This CDR3 has 13 residues. CDR3 sequence reads: CASSNQGRNGYTF. CDR3 nucleotide sequence: TGTGCCAGCAGCAACCAGGGGAGGAATGGCTACACCTTC.

The sample holds many counts of this clonotype. V and J are TRBV20-1 and TRBJ2-3; 7 nucleotides align to TRBD2. Germline V gene lookup returns CDR1 DFQATT and CDR2 SNEGSKA (reference sequence). CDR3 length: 14 amino acids. V lost 4 bases, J lost 3 bases, and 7 bases stayed unmatched. This CDR3 is CSATQWGLTDTQYF. The CDR3 region has the DNA TGCAGTGCTACTCAGTGGGGACTAACAGATACGCAGTATTTT.

This clonotype was counted ten times or more. CDR3 in DNA: TGCGCCAGCAGCTCCGGACTAGCGGGGGGCCGCACAGATACGCAGTATTTT. It specifies CASSSGLAGGRTDTQYF. The V call is TRBV5-1, the J call TRBJ2-3; 14 nucleotides agree with TRBD2. V shed 3 bases, J shed 1 base, and the junction held 4 bases outside the gene matches. Per the germline V gene, CDR1 is SGHRS and CDR2 is YFSETQ. This CDR3 has 17 residues.

This clonotype was counted only a few times. V and J are TRBV5-1 and TRBJ2-3, with TRBD1 matching over 7 bases. V lost 5 bases to trimming and J lost 3 bases; unmatched junction nucleotides: 6. The CDR3 is made up of 14 amino acids. CDR1 and CDR2 from the germline V gene are SGHRS and YFSETQ. CDR3 sequence: CASRKRQGTDTQYF. The DNA for the CDR3 is TGCGCCAGCAGGAAGAGACAGGGAACAGATACGCAGTATTTT.

This clonotype was seen at least ten times. The chain joins TRBV9 to TRBJ1-2, with 7 bases that match TRBD1. This CDR3 has 15 amino acids. The V gene's germline CDR1 is SGDLS and CDR2 YYNGEE. J gave up 2 bases and V 4 bases, and 8 bases lay outside the gene matches. The CDR3 loop reads CASSPTLQGNYGYTF. The CDR3 DNA sequence: TGTGCCAGCAGCCCAACCCTACAGGGGAACTATGGCTACACCTTC. Looking up the rest from reference TRBV9 and TRBJ1-2 gives the full variable domain: DSGVTQTPKHLITATGQRVTLRCSPRSGDLSVYWYQQSLDQGLQFLIQYYNGEERAKGNILERFSAQQFPDLHSELNLSSLELGDSALYFCASSPTLQGNYGYTFGSGTRLTVV.

This clonotype occurred a few times. The rearrangement links TRBV7-2 to TRBJ2-5, with 7 positions matching TRBD1. V lost 1 base to trimming and J lost 5 bases; unmatched junction nucleotides: 4. CDR3 length: 14 amino acids. Germline V CDR1 and CDR2: SGHTA, FQGNSA. The CDR3 DNA reads as TGTGCCAGCAGCTTAGAAAGGGGGCGGGAGACCCAGTACTTC. This translates into CASSLERGRETQYF.

The table lists this clonotype with a few counts. This chain links TRBV19 with TRBJ2-7; 9 positions agree with TRBD1. This CDR3 is 14 amino acids long. With 5 bases clipped from V and 5 bases from J, the junction kept 7 bases outside the gene matches. Germline CDR1 and CDR2: LNHDA and SQIVND (reference sequence). The CDR3 nucleotides read TGTGCCAGTAGTTCCCGGGACAGGGTCCACGAGCAGTACTTC. It codes for CASSSRDRVHEQYF.

This clonotype was detected many times. V and J are TRBV7-2 and TRBJ2-3; no clear D. This CDR3 is 15 amino acids long. Looked up from germline, CDR1 is SGHTA and CDR2 is FQGNSA. The germline V and J ends were trimmed by 4 bases and 0 bases, with 11 bases remaining between them. CDR3 sequence reads: CASSSLRYSTDTQYF. DNA for the CDR3: TGTGCCAGCAGCTCGCTTAGATACAGCACAGATACGCAGTATTTT.

This clonotype was detected many times. CDR3 DNA sequence: TGCAGTGCTAGAGATCTCGTAGCGGGACCCCCCGGGGAGCTGTTTTTT. Translation: CSARDLVAGPPGELFF. V is TRBV20-1 and J is TRBJ2-2; TRBD2 matches 8 bases. Germline CDR1 DFQATT, CDR2 SNEGSKA (reference sequence). The ends lost 0 bases at V and 6 bases at J; junction bases unmatched: 9. CDR3 length equals 16 residues.